This TCR beta chain was observed in a study of cytomegalovirus exposure and HLA in healthy donors. Study-level points and caveats: The majority of CMV-associated TCR beta chains were reported as apparently HLA-restricted in a later analysis. Association with HLA alleles at 0.05 false discovery rate was found for 16,951 TCR beta sequences in a later analysis. One cluster of highly shared sequence variants probably arose as a sequencing artifact. Accurate prediction of HLA-A and HLA-B alleles (for most subjects) was reportedly achieved from TCR beta sequences.

Losses at the gene ends were 2 bases for V and 5 bases for J; bases not matched to a gene: 7. CDR3 length: 16 residues. Germline V gene sequence: CDR1 SGHTA, CDR2 FQGNSA. Regarding this clone: The antigen is undetermined.

The PCR was carried out with 60 Vbeta primers and 13 Jbeta primers. The method was immunoSEQ multiplex PCR; TCRdb's version includes in-frame clones alone and lacks a portion of them. Seen in this sample are roughly 120,000 clones; the ten most common clones hold around 2.9%. The sample was PBMCs. The clonotype originates from a man aged 25-45 years in good health and CMV-seronegative. The V call is TRBV7-2, the J call TRBJ2-3, with 10 bases lining up with TRBD2. The CDR3 loop reads CASSLRTSGEGDTQYF. The CDR3 coding sequence is TGTGCCAGCAGCTTACGGACTAGCGGAGAGGGAGATACGCAGTATTTT. Full variable domain (rest looked up from reference TRBV7-2 and TRBJ2-3): GAGVSQSPSNKVTEKGKDVELRCDPISGHTALYWYRQSLGQGLEFLIYFQGNSAPDKSGLPSDRFSAERTGGSVSTLTIQRTQQEDSAVYLCASSLRTSGEGDTQYFGPGTRLTVL.